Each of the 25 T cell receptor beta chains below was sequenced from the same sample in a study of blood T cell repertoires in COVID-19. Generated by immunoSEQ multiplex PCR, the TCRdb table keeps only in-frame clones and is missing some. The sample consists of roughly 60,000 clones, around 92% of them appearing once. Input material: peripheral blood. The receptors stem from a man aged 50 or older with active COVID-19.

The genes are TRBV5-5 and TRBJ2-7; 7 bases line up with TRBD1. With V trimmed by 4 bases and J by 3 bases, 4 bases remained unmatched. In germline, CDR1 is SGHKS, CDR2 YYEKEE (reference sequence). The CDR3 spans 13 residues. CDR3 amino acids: CASSRWDSYEQYF. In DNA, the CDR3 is TGTGCCAGCAGCCGATGGGACAGCTACGAGCAGTACTTC.

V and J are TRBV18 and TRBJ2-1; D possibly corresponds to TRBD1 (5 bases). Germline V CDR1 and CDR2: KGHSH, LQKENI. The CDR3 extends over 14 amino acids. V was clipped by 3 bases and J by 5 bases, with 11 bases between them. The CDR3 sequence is CASSPGQLHNEQFF. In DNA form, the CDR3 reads TGTGCCAGCTCACCCGGACAACTGCACAATGAGCAGTTCTTC. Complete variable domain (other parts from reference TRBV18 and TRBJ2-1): NAGVMQNPRHLVRRRGQEARLRCSPMKGHSHVYWYRQLPEEGLKFMVYLQKENIIDESGMPKERFSAEFPKEGPSILRIQQVVRGDSAAYFCASSPGQLHNEQFFGPGTRLTVL.

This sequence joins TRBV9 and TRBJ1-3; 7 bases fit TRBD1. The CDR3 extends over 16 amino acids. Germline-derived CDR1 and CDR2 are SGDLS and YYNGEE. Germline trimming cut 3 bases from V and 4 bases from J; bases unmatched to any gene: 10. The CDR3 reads CASSEDDRVGGNTIYF. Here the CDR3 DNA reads TGTGCCAGCAGCGAAGACGACAGGGTCGGGGGAAACACCATATATTTT.

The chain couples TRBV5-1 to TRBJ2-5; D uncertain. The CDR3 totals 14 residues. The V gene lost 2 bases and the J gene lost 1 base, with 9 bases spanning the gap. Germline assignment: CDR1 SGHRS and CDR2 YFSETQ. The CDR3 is CASSFRNSQETQYF. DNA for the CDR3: TGCGCCAGCAGCTTCAGGAATAGCCAAGAGACCCAGTACTTC. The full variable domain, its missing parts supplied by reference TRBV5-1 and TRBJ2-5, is KAGVTQTPRYLIKTRGQQVTLSCSPISGHRSVSWYQQTPGQGLQFLFEYFSETQRNKGNFPGRFSGRQFSNSRSEMNVSTLELGDSALYLCASSFRNSQETQYFGPGTRLLVL.

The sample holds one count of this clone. The CDR3 is CASSPTGGGETQYF. CDR3 nucleotides: TGTGCCAGCAGCCCTACCGGAGGAGGGGAGACCCAGTACTTC. J is TRBJ2-5 and V is TRBV5-4; TRBD2 is a possible D gene (6 bases). CDR3 length: 14 amino acids. Looked up from germline, CDR1 is SGHNT and CDR2 is YYREEE (reference sequence). The germline V and J ends were trimmed by 4 bases and 5 bases, with 15 bases remaining between them. Based on the CDR3 plus reference TRBV5-4 and TRBJ2-5, the full variable domain is ETGVTQSPTHLIKTRGQQVTLRCSSQSGHNTVSWYQQALGQGPQFIFQYYREEENGRGNFPPRFSGLQFPNYSSELNVNALELDDSALYLCASSPTGGGETQYFGPGTRLLVL.

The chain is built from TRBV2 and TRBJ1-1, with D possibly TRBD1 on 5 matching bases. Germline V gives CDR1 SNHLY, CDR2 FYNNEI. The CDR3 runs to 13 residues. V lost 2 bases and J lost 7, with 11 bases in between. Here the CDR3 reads CASSESRRGEAFF. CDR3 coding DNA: TGTGCCAGCAGTGAATCGCGAAGGGGTGAAGCTTTCTTT.

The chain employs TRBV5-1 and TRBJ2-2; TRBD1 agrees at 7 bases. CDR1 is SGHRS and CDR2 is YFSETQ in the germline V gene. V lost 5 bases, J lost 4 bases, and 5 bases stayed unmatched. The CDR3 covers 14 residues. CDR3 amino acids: CASSPGTATGELFF. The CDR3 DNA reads TGCGCCAGCAGTCCCGGGACAGCCACCGGGGAGCTGTTTTTT. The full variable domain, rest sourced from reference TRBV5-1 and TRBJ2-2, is KAGVTQTPRYLIKTRGQQVTLSCSPISGHRSVSWYQQTPGQGLQFLFEYFSETQRNKGNFPGRFSGRQFSNSRSEMNVSTLELGDSALYLCASSPGTATGELFFGEGSRLTVL.

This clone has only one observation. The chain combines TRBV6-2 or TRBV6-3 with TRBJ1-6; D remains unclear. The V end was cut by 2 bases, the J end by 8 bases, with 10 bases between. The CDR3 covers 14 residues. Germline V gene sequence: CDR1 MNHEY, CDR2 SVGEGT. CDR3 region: CASSYQDGDSPLHF. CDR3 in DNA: TGTGCCAGCAGTTACCAGGACGGGGATTCACCCCTCCACTTT.

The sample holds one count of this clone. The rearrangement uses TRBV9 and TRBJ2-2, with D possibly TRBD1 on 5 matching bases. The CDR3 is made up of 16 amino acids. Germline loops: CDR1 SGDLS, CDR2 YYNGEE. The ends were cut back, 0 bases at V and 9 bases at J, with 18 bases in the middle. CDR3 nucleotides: TGTGCCAGCAGCGTAGAGGGTCGAGGTGGACACCGGGAGCTGTTTTTT. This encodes CASSVEGRGGHRELFF.

CDR3 sequence (DNA): TGTGCCAGTAGCGGACTAGCGGGAGTAGAGACCCAGTACTTC. It translates to CASSGLAGVETQYF. J is TRBJ2-5 and V is TRBV19, with 13 bases lining up with TRBD2. V was pared by 6 bases and J by 4 bases, with 2 bases of the junction left unmatched. This CDR3 has 14 amino acids. Germline assignment: CDR1 LNHDA and CDR2 SQIVND (reference sequence). The whole variable domain, filled in from reference TRBV19 and TRBJ2-5, reads DGGITQSPKYLFRKEGQNVTLSCEQNLNHDAMYWYRQDPGQGLRLIYYSQIVNDFQKGDIAEGYSVSREKKESFPLTVTSAQKNPTAFYLCASSGLAGVETQYFGPGTRLLVL.

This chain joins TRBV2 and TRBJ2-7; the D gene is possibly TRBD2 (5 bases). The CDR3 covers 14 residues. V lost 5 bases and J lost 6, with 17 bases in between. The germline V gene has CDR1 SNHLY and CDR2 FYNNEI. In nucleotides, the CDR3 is TGTGCCAGCAGTTTTATTAGCACCCGGGGCGAGCAGTACTTC. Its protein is CASSFISTRGEQYF.

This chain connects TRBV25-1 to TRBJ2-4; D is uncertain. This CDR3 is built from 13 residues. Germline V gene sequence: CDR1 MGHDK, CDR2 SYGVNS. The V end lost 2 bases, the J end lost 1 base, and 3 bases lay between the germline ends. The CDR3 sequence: CASSETAKNIQYF. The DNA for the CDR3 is TGTGCCAGCAGTGAAACTGCCAAAAACATTCAGTACTTC.

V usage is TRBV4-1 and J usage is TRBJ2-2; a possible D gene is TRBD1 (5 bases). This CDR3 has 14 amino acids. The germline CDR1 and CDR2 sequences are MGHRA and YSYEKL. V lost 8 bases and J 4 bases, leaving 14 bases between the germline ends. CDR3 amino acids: CASRTQGSTGELFF. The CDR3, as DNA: TGCGCCAGCCGAACGCAGGGTTCCACCGGGGAGCTGTTTTTT.

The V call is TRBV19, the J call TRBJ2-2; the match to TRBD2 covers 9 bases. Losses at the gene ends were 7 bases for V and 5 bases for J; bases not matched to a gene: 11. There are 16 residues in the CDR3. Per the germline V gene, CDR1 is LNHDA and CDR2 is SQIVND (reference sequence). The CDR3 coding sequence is TGTGCCAGTACCGTCTTCGGCGGGAGGGTAACCGGGGAGCTGTTTTTT. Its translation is CASTVFGGRVTGELFF.

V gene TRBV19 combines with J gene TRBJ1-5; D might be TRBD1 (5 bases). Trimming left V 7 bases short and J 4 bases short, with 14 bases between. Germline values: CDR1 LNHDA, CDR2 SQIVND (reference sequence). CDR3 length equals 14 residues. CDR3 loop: CASTETGGNQPQHF. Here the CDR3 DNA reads TGTGCCAGTACCGAAACTGGGGGGAATCAGCCCCAGCATTTT.

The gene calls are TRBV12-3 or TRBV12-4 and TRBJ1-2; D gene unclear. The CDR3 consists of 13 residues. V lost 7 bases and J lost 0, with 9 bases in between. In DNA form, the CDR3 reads TGTGCCAGCACAAGGGAGGCTAACTATGGCTACACCTTC. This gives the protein CASTREANYGYTF.

The CDR3 nucleotides are TGTGCCAGCAGCCTACAATCAGGGATCAGCAATCAGCCCCAGCATTTT. Translating it yields CASSLQSGISNQPQHF. The chain uses TRBV7-9 and TRBJ1-5; D perhaps matches TRBD1 (5 bases). Germline V gene sequence: CDR1 SEHNR, CDR2 FQNEAQ (reference sequence). There are 16 residues in the CDR3. Trimming took off 5 bases at V and 1 base at J, with 15 bases between the two ends.

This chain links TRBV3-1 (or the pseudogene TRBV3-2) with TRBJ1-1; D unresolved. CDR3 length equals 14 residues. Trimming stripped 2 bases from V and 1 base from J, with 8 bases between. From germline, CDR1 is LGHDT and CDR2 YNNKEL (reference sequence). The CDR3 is CASSQFYRNTEAFF. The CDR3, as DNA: TGTGCCAGCAGCCAATTTTATCGGAACACTGAAGCTTTCTTT.

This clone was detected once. In DNA form, the CDR3 reads TGTGCCAGCAGCCTGGGCTTGAATGAGCAGTTCTTC. Amino acid sequence: CASSLGLNEQFF. The chain links TRBV7-2 to TRBJ2-1, with D unresolved. Germline CDR1 is SGHTA and CDR2 is FQGNSA. V was shortened by 5 bases and J by 7 bases, with 9 bases between the two germline ends. CDR3 length: 12 amino acids.

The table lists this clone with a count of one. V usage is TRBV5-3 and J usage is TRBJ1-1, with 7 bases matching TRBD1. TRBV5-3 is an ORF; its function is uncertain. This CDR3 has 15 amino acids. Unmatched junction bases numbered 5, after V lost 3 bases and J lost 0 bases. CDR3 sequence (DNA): TGTGCCAGAAGCTACGACAGGGCATTGAACACTGAAGCTTTCTTT. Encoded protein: CARSYDRALNTEAFF.

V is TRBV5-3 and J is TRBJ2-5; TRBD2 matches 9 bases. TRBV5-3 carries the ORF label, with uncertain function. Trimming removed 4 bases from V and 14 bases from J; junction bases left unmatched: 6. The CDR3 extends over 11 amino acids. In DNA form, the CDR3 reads TGTGCCAGAAGCCTACGAGCGGGAGGTTACTTC. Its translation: CARSLRAGGYF.

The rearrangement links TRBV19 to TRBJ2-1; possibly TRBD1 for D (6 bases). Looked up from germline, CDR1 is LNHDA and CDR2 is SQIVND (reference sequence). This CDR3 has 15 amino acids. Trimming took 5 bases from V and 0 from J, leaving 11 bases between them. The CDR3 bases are TGTGCCAGTAGTGGGGGACACAGCTCCTACAATGAGCAGTTCTTC. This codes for CASSGGHSSYNEQFF.

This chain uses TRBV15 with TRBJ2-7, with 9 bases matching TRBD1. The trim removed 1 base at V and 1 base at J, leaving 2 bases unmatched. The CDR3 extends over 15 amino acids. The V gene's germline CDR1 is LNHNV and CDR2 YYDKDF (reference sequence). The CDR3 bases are TGTGCCACCAGCAGAGGGACAGGGGCATCCTACGAGCAGTACTTC. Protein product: CATSRGTGASYEQYF. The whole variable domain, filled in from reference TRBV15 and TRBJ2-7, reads DAMVIQNPRYQVTQFGKPVTLSCSQTLNHNVMYWYQQKSSQAPKLLFHYYDKDFNNEADTPDNFQSRRPNTSFCFLDIRSPGLGDTAMYLCATSRGTGASYEQYFGPGTRLTVT.

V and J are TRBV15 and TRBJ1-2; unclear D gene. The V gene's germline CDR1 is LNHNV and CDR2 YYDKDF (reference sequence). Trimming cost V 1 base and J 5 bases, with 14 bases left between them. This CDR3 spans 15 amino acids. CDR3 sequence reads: CATSRGGGIGYGYTF. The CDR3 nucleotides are TGTGCCACCAGCAGAGGTGGCGGGATTGGTTATGGCTACACCTTC.

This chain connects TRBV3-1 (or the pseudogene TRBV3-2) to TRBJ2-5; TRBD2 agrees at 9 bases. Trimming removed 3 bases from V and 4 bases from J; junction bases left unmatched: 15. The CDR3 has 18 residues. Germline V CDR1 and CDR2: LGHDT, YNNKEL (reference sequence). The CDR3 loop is CASSHDASGTLGGETQYF. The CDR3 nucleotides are TGTGCCAGCAGCCATGACGCTAGCGGGACCCTGGGGGGAGAGACCCAGTACTTC.